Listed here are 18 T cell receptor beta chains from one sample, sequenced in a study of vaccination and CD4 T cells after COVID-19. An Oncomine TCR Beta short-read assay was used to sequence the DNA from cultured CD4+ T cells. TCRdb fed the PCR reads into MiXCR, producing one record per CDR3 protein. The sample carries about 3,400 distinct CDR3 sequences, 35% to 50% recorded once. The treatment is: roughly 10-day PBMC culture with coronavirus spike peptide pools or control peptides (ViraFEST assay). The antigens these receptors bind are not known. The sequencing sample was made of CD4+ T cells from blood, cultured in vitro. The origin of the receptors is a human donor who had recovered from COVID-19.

CDR3 in amino acids: CASSLFNSGNTIYF. The CDR3 nucleotides read TGTGCCAGCAGCTTGTTTAACTCTGGAAACACCATATATTTT. V is TRBV5-6 and J is TRBJ1-3; no firm D call. Trimming cost V 1 base and J 0 bases, with 5 bases left between them. The CDR3 totals 14 residues. Per the germline V gene, CDR1 is SGHDT and CDR2 is YYEEEE.

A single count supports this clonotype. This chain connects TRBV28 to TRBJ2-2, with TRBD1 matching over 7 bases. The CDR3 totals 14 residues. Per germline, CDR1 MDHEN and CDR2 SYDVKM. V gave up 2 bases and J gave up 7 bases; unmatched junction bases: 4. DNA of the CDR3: TGTGCCAGCAGTTTAAATGCAGGGGGCGGGGAGCTGTTTTTT. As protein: CASSLNAGGGELFF.

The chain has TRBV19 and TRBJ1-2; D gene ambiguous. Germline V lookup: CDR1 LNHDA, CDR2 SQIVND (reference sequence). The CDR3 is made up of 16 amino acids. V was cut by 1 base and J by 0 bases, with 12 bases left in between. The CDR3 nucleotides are TGTGCCAGTAGTATAGCCCCCGGATCAACTAACTATGGCTACACCTTC. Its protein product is CASSIAPGSTNYGYTF.

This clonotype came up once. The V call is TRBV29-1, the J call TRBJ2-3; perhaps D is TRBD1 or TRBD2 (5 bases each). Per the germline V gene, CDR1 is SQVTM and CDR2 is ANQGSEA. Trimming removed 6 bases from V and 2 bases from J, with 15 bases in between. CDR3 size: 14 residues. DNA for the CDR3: TGCAGCGTGAGACCCGGGACCCCCACAGATACGCAGTATTTT. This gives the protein CSVRPGTPTDTQYF.

CDR3 residues: CASRVRGLVNIQYF. The CDR3, as DNA: TGTGCCAGCAGGGTGAGAGGGCTGGTAAACATTCAGTACTTC. The chain is built from TRBV27 and TRBJ2-4, with D perhaps TRBD2 (5 bases). CDR3 length: 14 residues. Trimming removed 6 bases at V and 6 bases at J, with 15 bases between. Germline CDR1 reads MNHEY; CDR2 reads SMNVEV (reference sequence).

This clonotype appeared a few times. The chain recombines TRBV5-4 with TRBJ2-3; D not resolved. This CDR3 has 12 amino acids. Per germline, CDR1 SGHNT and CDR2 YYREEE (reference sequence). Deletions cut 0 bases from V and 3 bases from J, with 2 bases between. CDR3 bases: TGTGCCAGCAGCTTGGATACAGATACGCAGTATTTT. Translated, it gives CASSLDTDTQYF.

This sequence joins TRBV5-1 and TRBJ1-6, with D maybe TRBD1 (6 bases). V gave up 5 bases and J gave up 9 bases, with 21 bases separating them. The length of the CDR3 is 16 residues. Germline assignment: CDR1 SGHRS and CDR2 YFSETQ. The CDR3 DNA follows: TGCGCCAGCAGAGGCAACGAACAGGGCCTGGGTTCACCCCTCCACTTT. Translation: CASRGNEQGLGSPLHF.

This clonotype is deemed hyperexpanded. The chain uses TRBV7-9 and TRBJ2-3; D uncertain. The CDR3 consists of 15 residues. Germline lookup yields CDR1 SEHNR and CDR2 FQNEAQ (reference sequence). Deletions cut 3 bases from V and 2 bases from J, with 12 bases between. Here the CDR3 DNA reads TGTGCCAGCAGCTTCGCGGCGACTTTCACAGATACGCAGTATTTT. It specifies CASSFAATFTDTQYF.

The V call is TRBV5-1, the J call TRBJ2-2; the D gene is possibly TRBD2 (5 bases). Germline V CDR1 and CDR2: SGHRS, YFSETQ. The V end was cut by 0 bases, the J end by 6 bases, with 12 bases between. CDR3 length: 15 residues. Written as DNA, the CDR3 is TGCGCCAGCAGCTTGGCTCTCGGGGATCCCGGGGAGCTGTTTTTT. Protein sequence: CASSLALGDPGELFF.

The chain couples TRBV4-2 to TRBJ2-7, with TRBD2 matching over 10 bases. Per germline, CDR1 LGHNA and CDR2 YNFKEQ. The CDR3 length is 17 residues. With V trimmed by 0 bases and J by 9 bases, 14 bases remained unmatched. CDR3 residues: CASSQDGRGLAGAGQYF. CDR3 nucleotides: TGTGCCAGCAGCCAAGATGGCCGGGGGCTAGCGGGAGCCGGGCAGTACTTC.

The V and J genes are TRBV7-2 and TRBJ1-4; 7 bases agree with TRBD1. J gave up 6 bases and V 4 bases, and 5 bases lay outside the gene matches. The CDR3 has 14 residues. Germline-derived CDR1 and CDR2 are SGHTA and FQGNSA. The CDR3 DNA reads TGTGCCAGCAGCTCACAGGGGCGGGATGAAAAACTGTTTTTT. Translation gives CASSSQGRDEKLFF.

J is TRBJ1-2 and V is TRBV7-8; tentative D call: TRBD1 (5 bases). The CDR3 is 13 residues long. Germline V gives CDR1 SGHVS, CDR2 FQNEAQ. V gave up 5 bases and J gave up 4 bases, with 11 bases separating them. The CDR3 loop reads CASSPDGGYGYTF. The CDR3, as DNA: TGTGCCAGCAGCCCGGACGGGGGCTATGGCTACACCTTC.

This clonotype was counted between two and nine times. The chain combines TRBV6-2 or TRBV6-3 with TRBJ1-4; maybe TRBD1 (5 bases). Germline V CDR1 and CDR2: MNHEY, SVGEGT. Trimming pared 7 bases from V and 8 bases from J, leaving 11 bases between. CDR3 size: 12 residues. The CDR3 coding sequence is TGTGCCAGCACCACTGGGGGAGAAAAACTGTTTTTT. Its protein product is CASTTGGEKLFF.

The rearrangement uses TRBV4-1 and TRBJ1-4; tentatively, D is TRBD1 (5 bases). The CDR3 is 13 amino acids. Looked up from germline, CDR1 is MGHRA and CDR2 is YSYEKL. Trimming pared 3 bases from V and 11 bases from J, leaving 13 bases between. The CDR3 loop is CASSHDLEGKLFF. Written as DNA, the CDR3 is TGCGCCAGCAGCCACGATCTAGAGGGGAAACTGTTTTTT.

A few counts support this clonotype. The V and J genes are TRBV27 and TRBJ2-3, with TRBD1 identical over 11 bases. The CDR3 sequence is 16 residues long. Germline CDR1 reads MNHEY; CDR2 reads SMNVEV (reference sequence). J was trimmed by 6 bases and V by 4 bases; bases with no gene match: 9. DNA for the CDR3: TGTGCCAGCAGTTCCCCCCCGGACAGGGGGCGGGATACGCAGTATTTT. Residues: CASSSPPDRGRDTQYF.

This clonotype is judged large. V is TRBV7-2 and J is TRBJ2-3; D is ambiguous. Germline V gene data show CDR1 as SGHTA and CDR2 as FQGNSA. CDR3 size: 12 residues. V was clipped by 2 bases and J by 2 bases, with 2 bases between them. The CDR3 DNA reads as TGTGCCAGCAGCTTATTCACAGATACGCAGTATTTT. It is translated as CASSLFTDTQYF.

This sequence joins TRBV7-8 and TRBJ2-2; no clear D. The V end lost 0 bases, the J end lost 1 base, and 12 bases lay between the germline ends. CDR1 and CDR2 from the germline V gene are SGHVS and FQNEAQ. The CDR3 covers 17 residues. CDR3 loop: CASSLALLARNTGELFF. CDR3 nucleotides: TGTGCCAGCAGCTTAGCGCTTTTAGCCCGGAACACCGGGGAGCTGTTTTTT.

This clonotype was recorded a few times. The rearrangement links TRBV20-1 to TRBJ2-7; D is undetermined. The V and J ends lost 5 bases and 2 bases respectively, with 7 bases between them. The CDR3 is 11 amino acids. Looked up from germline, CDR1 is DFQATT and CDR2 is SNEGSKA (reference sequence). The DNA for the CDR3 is TGCAGTGCTGTGAACACCTACGAGCAGTACTTC. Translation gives CSAVNTYEQYF.